One and the same sample provided the 27 T cell receptor beta chains below, sequenced in a study of Tregs in tolerant kidney transplant recipients (dated by TCRdb to about 2019). The protocol used for the library was the immunoSEQ multiplex PCR assay. TCRdb stores this immuneACCESS table with in-frame sequences only. Part of the clones is absent; in the studies checked, under half of the shortfall reflects unresolved V genes, and no reason is known for the rest. A total of some 60,000 clones appear in this sample, around 82% of them only once. Around 5.5% of the sample is taken by the ten largest. Specimen: CD4+ T cells from blood. The receptors stem from a human donor in good health.

This chain uses TRBV2 with TRBJ1-5; D gene unclear. Germline loops: CDR1 SNHLY, CDR2 FYNNEI. This CDR3 is 19 amino acids long. V was pared by 6 bases and J by 0 bases, with 24 bases between. CDR3 in amino acids: CASRRRGRSWETSNQPQHF. CDR3 DNA: TGTGCCAGCAGGAGGCGGGGAAGGAGCTGGGAAACTAGCAATCAGCCCCAGCATTTT.

In this sample, this clone turned up once. The chain recombines TRBV30 with TRBJ2-6, with D uncertain. The CDR3 spans 13 residues. Per the germline V gene, CDR1 is GTSNPN and CDR2 is SVGIG (reference sequence). V gave up 4 bases and J gave up 3 bases, with 7 bases separating them. The CDR3 DNA reads as TGTGCCTGGAAGGTCGGTGGGGCCAACGTCCTGACTTTC. Translating gives CAWKVGGANVLTF.

The chain employs TRBV11-3 and TRBJ2-1; 12 positions match TRBD2. This CDR3 has 16 residues. Germline CDR1 reads SGHNT; CDR2 reads YENEEA. Germline trimming cut 5 bases from V and 7 bases from J; bases unmatched to any gene: 9. CDR3 sequence (DNA): TGTGCCAGCAGCCTGGGGACTAGCGGGTATTTAAATGAGCAGTTCTTC. The encoded protein is CASSLGTSGYLNEQFF.

This clone was counted a few times. V usage is TRBV6-5 and J usage is TRBJ2-5; 9 bases match TRBD1. Germline assignment: CDR1 MNHEY and CDR2 SVGAGI. This CDR3 contains 13 residues. J gave up 9 bases and V 7 bases, and 9 bases lay outside the gene matches. The CDR3, as DNA: TGTGCCAGCACCAACAGGGGGCAAGGGGCCCAGTACTTC. This translates into CASTNRGQGAQYF.

The J gene is TRBJ2-7, the V gene TRBV27, with D perhaps TRBD2 (6 bases). V lost 6 bases and J lost 1, with 22 bases in between. CDR1 and CDR2 from the germline V gene are MNHEY and SMNVEV (reference sequence). There are 17 residues in the CDR3. The CDR3 DNA reads TGTGCCAGCAGCCCTAGGCGGGACCCAACGACTTCCTACGAGCAGTACTTC. Its translation: CASSPRRDPTTSYEQYF.

The V call is TRBV19, the J call TRBJ2-2, with unresolved D. The V and J ends lost 3 bases and 6 bases respectively, with 5 bases between them. The CDR3 length is 12 residues. Germline V gene lookup returns CDR1 LNHDA and CDR2 SQIVND (reference sequence). CDR3 in DNA: TGTGCCAGTAGTATCCTCGCCGGGGAGCTGTTTTTT. It specifies CASSILAGELFF.

The chain is built from TRBV6-6 and TRBJ1-6; D remains unclear. The V end lost 7 bases, the J end lost 0 bases, and 7 bases lay between the germline ends. This CDR3 spans 14 amino acids. Germline assignment: CDR1 MNHNY and CDR2 SVGAGI (reference sequence). The CDR3 here is CASTQSSYNSPLHF. CDR3 nucleotides: TGTGCCAGCACTCAGAGCTCCTATAATTCACCCCTCCACTTT.

This clone has just one count. This chain connects TRBV2 to TRBJ2-4, with unresolved D. The CDR3 totals 14 residues. Germline V gives CDR1 SNHLY, CDR2 FYNNEI. V lost 4 bases and J lost 1, with 8 bases in between. CDR3: CASSVSAAKNIQYF. In nucleotides, the CDR3 is TGTGCCAGCAGTGTTTCCGCGGCCAAAAACATTCAGTACTTC.

The chain recombines TRBV7-2 with TRBJ1-1; tentative D call: TRBD1 (5 bases). CDR3 size: 14 residues. Trimming stripped 1 base from V and 10 bases from J, with 16 bases between. Germline V gene sequence: CDR1 SGHTA, CDR2 FQGNSA. CDR3 sequence reads: CASSLDGAWGRAFF. In nucleotides, the CDR3 is TGTGCCAGCAGCTTAGATGGCGCCTGGGGGAGAGCTTTCTTT.

This clone was picked up one time. The rearrangement joins TRBV5-8 to TRBJ2-5, with D possibly called TRBD1 or TRBD2 (5 bases each). Germline values: CDR1 SGHTS, CDR2 YDEGEE. The V gene lost 2 bases and the J gene lost 5 bases, with 10 bases spanning the gap. This CDR3 has 13 amino acids. CDR3 DNA: TGTGCCAGCAGCTTTGTCGGGGCTGAGACCCAGTACTTC. Protein sequence: CASSFVGAETQYF.

The chain is built from TRBV7-9 and TRBJ1-4; D is possibly TRBD1 (5 bases). Germline V gene sequence: CDR1 SEHNR, CDR2 FQNEAQ (reference sequence). The CDR3 consists of 16 residues. V lost 5 bases and J 6 bases, leaving 19 bases between the germline ends. The CDR3 region has the DNA TGTGCCAGCAGCGCCGGGGCTGACATATCGTATGAAAAACTGTTTTTT. This sequence encodes CASSAGADISYEKLFF.

J is TRBJ1-3 and V is TRBV5-5; D unclear. The CDR3 consists of 14 residues. Germline CDR1 SGHKS, CDR2 YYEKEE (reference sequence). V lost 2 bases, J lost 0 bases, and 6 bases lay in between. The CDR3 nucleotides are TGTGCCAGCAGCTTCCTGAACTCTGGAAACACCATATATTTT. It yields the protein CASSFLNSGNTIYF.

The chain combines TRBV14 with TRBJ1-2; no clear D. The CDR3 is made up of 13 amino acids. Trimming pared 0 bases from V and 8 bases from J, leaving 10 bases between. Germline V gene sequence: CDR1 SGHDN, CDR2 FVKESK. The CDR3 bases are TGTGCCAGCAGCCAAGATTTGGCGTGGGGCTACACCTTC. Encoded protein: CASSQDLAWGYTF.

This clone occurred a few times. This chain links TRBV7-6 with TRBJ1-3; TRBD1 is a possible D gene (5 bases). The CDR3 runs to 15 residues. Trimming removed 4 bases from V and 2 bases from J, with 12 bases in between. The germline V gene has CDR1 SGHVS and CDR2 FNYEAQ. CDR3 nucleotides: TGTGCCAGCAGCTCCTTCGGGGGGGCTGGAAACACCATATATTTT. Residues: CASSSFGGAGNTIYF.

The chain uses TRBV11-3 and TRBJ2-7; 7 positions agree with TRBD1. This CDR3 has 14 residues. Germline trimming cut 2 bases from V and 3 bases from J; bases unmatched to any gene: 4. Germline-derived CDR1 and CDR2 are SGHNT and YENEEA. The CDR3 sequence is CASSLRGQRYEQYF. The CDR3 coding sequence is TGTGCCAGCAGCTTACGGGGACAGCGCTACGAGCAGTACTTC.

The gene calls are TRBV7-9 and TRBJ1-2, with no clear D. V was pared by 5 bases and J by 5 bases, with 12 bases between. The CDR3 is made up of 13 amino acids. Germline assignment: CDR1 SEHNR and CDR2 FQNEAQ (reference sequence). The CDR3 sequence: CASSQDGEYGYTF. The CDR3 nucleotides are TGTGCCAGCAGCCAGGACGGGGAATATGGCTACACCTTC.

The gene calls are TRBV5-4 and TRBJ2-3; D not resolved. The germline V gene has CDR1 SGHNT and CDR2 YYREEE (reference sequence). V lost 7 bases, J lost 2 bases, and 8 bases lay in between. The CDR3 covers 12 residues. The chain's CDR3 is CASGVPTDTQYF. Written as DNA, the CDR3 is TGTGCCAGCGGGGTACCCACAGATACGCAGTATTTT.

The CDR3 bases are TGTGCCAGCAGCTTGGTCGGCAGAGTACACGGCTACACCTTC. This sequence encodes CASSLVGRVHGYTF. This chain connects TRBV5-6 to TRBJ1-2; D gene ambiguous. The germline gives CDR1 SGHDT, CDR2 YYEEEE. The V and J ends lost 0 bases and 8 bases respectively, with 14 bases between them. The CDR3 extends over 14 amino acids.

Note on this clone: The junction shows a germline mismatch at one end, possibly a read error. The rearrangement uses TRBV5-4 and TRBJ1-1, with D perhaps matching TRBD1 (5 bases). Looked up from germline, CDR1 is SGHNT and CDR2 is YYREEE (reference sequence). The CDR3 totals 14 residues. CDR3 nucleotide sequence: TGTGCCAGCAGCCCGGGAAACGGGGCTGCTGAAGCTGTCTTT. As protein: CASSPGNGAAEAVF.

The V call is TRBV5-6, the J call TRBJ2-2; no reliable D call. Germline V gives CDR1 SGHDT, CDR2 YYEEEE. V lost 0 bases and J lost 1, with 10 bases in between. This CDR3 is 16 amino acids long. The CDR3 protein is CASSLVGTMNTGELFF. CDR3 DNA: TGTGCCAGCAGCTTGGTAGGAACCATGAACACCGGGGAGCTGTTTTTT.

J is TRBJ1-2 and V is TRBV7-9, with TRBD1 as a possible D gene (5 bases). This CDR3 contains 17 residues. CDR1 and CDR2 (germline): SEHNR, FQNEAQ (reference sequence). V was clipped by 1 base and J by 4 bases, with 19 bases between them. The CDR3 region has the DNA TGTGCCAGCAGCTTAGAGTTCGGGTACCAGAGGGGCTATGGCTACACCTTC. Protein: CASSLEFGYQRGYGYTF.

The chain joins TRBV5-1 to TRBJ2-3; D might be TRBD2 (6 bases). CDR3 size: 13 residues. V lost 3 bases and J 5 bases, leaving 10 bases between the germline ends. Per germline, CDR1 SGHRS and CDR2 YFSETQ. CDR3 region: CASSWGDRDTQYF. The CDR3 DNA sequence: TGCGCCAGCAGCTGGGGGGACCGAGATACGCAGTATTTT.

J is TRBJ2-2 and V is TRBV5-1; D may correspond to TRBD1 or TRBD2 (6 bases each). This CDR3 contains 17 residues. The ends were cut back, 4 bases at V and 2 bases at J, with 18 bases in the middle. Germline V gives CDR1 SGHRS, CDR2 YFSETQ. This chain's CDR3 is CASSPPLGGLNTGELFF. In DNA, the CDR3 is TGCGCCAGCAGCCCCCCCTTGGGGGGCCTTAACACCGGGGAGCTGTTTTTT. The whole variable domain, remainder taken from reference TRBV5-1 and TRBJ2-2, is KAGVTQTPRYLIKTRGQQVTLSCSPISGHRSVSWYQQTPGQGLQFLFEYFSETQRNKGNFPGRFSGRQFSNSRSEMNVSTLELGDSALYLCASSPPLGGLNTGELFFGEGSRLTVL.

The sample holds one count of this clone. The V gene is TRBV18, the J gene TRBJ2-7; possibly TRBD1 or TRBD2 for D (6 bases each). CDR3 length equals 13 residues. Per germline, CDR1 KGHSH and CDR2 LQKENI. V was shortened by 8 bases and J by 6 bases, with 17 bases between the two germline ends. Written as DNA, the CDR3 is TGTGCCAGCGCCACTTCTAGGGGGGTCGAGCAGTACTTC. Its protein is CASATSRGVEQYF.

This clone has only one observation. This chain links TRBV7-3 with TRBJ1-3; the D is unclear. This CDR3 spans 15 amino acids. Per the germline V gene, CDR1 is SGHTA and CDR2 is FQGTGA. With 7 bases removed from V and 0 bases from J, the gap between germline ends came to 13 bases. This chain's CDR3 is CASILLDASGNTIYF. DNA for the CDR3: TGTGCCAGCATTTTGTTAGACGCCTCTGGAAACACCATATATTTT.

This clone rates as medium-sized. The chain couples TRBV5-1 to TRBJ2-1, with TRBD2 matching 7 bases. J gave up 5 bases and V 2 bases, and 7 bases lay outside the gene matches. Germline V gives CDR1 SGHRS, CDR2 YFSETQ. The CDR3 consists of 15 residues. The CDR3 loop is CASSFGLGANNEQFF. In DNA, the CDR3 is TGCGCCAGCAGCTTTGGACTAGGAGCCAACAATGAGCAGTTCTTC.

The chain recombines TRBV4-3 with TRBJ2-5, with 9 bases matching TRBD2. J gave up 4 bases and V 0 bases, and 6 bases lay outside the gene matches. Looked up from germline, CDR1 is LGHNA and CDR2 is YSLEER. CDR3 length equals 16 residues. The CDR3 region is CASSQDGAGGRETQYF. The CDR3 coding sequence is TGCGCCAGCAGCCAAGATGGGGCGGGGGGGCGAGAGACCCAGTACTTC.